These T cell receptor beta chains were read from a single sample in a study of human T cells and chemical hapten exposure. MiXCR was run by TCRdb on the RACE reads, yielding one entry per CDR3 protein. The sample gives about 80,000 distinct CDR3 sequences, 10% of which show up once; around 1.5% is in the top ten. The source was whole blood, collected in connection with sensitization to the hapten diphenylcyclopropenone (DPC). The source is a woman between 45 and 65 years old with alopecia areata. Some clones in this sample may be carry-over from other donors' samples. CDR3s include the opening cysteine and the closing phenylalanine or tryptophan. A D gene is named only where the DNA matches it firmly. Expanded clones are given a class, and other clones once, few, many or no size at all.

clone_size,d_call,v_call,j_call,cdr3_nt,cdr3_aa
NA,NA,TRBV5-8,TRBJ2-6,TGTGCCAGCAGCTTTCGAGTGGGACCTGGGGCCAACGTCCTGACTTTC,CASSFRVGPGANVLTF
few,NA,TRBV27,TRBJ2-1,TGTGCCAGCAGTGCGATATCCAATGAGCAGTTCTTC,CASSAISNEQFF
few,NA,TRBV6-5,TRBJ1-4,TGTGCCAGCAGTTATATGGTACGGGAAAAACTGTTTTTT,CASSYMVREKLFF
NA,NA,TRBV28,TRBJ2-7,TGTGCCAGCGGGGGTTATTACGAGCAGTACTTC,CASGGYYEQYF
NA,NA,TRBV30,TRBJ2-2,TGTGCCTGGGTACGCGCGGAGCGGAACACCGGGGAGCTGTTTTTT,CAWVRAERNTGELFF
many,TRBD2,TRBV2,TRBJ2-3,TGTGCCAGCAGTGAAAGGCTAGCGGGACCAGATACGCAGTATTTT,CASSERLAGPDTQYF
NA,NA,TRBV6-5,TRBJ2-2,TGTGCCAGCAGTTACTCGGAAGCTCCTCGCGGGGAGCTGTTTTTT,CASSYSEAPRGELFF
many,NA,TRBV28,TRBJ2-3,TGTGCCACCACCGGGGCCCGGCGGGATACGCAGTATTTT,CATTGARRDTQYF
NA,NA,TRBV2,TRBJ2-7,TGTGCCAGCAGTGAAGGTGACTCTATTTACGAGCAGTACTTC,CASSEGDSIYEQYF
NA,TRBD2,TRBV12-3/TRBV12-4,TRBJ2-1,TGTGCCAGCAGTCCCGGACTAGCCTCCTACAATGAGCAGTTCTTC,CASSPGLASYNEQFF
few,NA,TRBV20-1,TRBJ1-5,TGCAGTGCTAGGCTAGGACAAGCGGGTCAGCCCCAGCATTTT,CSARLGQAGQPQHF
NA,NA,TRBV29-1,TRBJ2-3,TGCAGCTCTGGCAGGGGCGATACGCAGTATTTT,CSSGRGDTQYF
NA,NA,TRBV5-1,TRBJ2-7,TGCGCCAGCAGCTTGGTCCTCGGGAGTACGTACGAGCAGTACTTC,CASSLVLGSTYEQYF
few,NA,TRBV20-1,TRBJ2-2,TGCAGTGCGGTAGTCCCCACACCCGCCTTCACCGGGGAGCTGTTTTTT,CSAVVPTPAFTGELFF
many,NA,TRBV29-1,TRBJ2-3,TGCAGCGTGGAAAACTTGGATACGCAGTATTTT,CSVENLDTQYF
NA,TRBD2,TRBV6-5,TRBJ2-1,TGTGCCAGCAGTTACTTCGGGACTAGCGGGAGGGATGAGCAGTTCTTC,CASSYFGTSGRDEQFF
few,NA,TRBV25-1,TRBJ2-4,TGTGCCAGTTCCGAAACAGGGATAATTCAGTACTTC,CASSETGIIQYF
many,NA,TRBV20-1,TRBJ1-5,TGCAGTGCTAGAGCGCGTATGGGCAATCAGCCCCAGCATTTT,CSARARMGNQPQHF
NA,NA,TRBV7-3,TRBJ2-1,TGTGCCAGCAGCCCCCACCGGGACGTTGAGCAGTTCTTC,CASSPHRDVEQFF
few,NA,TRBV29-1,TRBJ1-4,TGCAGCGCCGGCGGGGGCCTTACAACTAATGAAAAACTGTTTTTT,CSAGGGLTTNEKLFF
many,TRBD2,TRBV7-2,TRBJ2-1,TGTGCCAGCAGCTTAGCCCCCCTCGGACTAGCGGGAGGCAATGAGCAGTTCTTC,CASSLAPLGLAGGNEQFF
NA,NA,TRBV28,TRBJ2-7,TGTGCCAGCAGTTCCTTCCTGGGCAGCGGGTGGAGCTTC,CASSSFLGSGWSF
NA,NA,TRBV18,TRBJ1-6,TGTGCCAGCTCACTCGGGGACTCCCAGGATACCCTCCACTTT,CASSLGDSQDTLHF
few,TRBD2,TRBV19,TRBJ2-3,TGTGCCAGTAGTATAGGGGCGGGAGCGAGCACAGATACGCAGTATTTT,CASSIGAGASTDTQYF
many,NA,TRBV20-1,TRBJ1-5,TGCAGTGCTAGAGAAGAGTGGCCCGATCAGCCCCAGCATTTT,CSAREEWPDQPQHF
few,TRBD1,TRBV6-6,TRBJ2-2,TGTGCCAGCAGAACCGGGACAGGGCCGCGGGGGGAGCTGTTTTTT,CASRTGTGPRGELFF
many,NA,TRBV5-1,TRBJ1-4,TGCGCCACGGGGGATGAAAAACTGTTTTTT,CATGDEKLFF
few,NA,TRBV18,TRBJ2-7,TGTGCCAGCTCACCTTTGGCACGAGGGGTTTCCTACGAGCAGTACTTC,CASSPLARGVSYEQYF
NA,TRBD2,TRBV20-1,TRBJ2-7,TGCAGTGCTAGTATTTCCCCGTGGGCGCGGGGGGCCTACGAGCAGTACTTC,CSASISPWARGAYEQYF
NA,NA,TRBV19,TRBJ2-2,TGTGCCAGTAGTAGGGGACTGTGGCTGTTTTTT,CASSRGLWLFF
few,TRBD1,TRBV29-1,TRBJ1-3,TGCAGCGTTGGGACAGGGGGCGGAAACACCATATATTTT,CSVGTGGGNTIYF
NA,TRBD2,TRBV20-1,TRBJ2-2,TGCAGTGCTAGAGATGCGGGAGGGCAAACCGGGGAGCTGTTTTTT,CSARDAGGQTGELFF
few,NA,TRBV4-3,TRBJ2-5,TGCGCCAGCAGCCAGGGGACTCCAGAGACCCAGTACTTC,CASSQGTPETQYF
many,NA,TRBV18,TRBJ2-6,TGTGCCAGCTCACCACAGACTTCTGGGGCCAACGTCCTGACTTTC,CASSPQTSGANVLTF
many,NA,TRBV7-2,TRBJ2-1,TGTGCCAGCAGCCTTACGCTGGGGATGTGGTTCTTC,CASSLTLGMWFF
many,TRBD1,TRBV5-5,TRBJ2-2,TGTGCCAGCAGCTTGCGGGGACAGGGGGAGCTGTTTTTT,CASSLRGQGELFF
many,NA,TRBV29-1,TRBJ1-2,TGCAGCGTTGATATTGGGAGGGGGTTTAGTGGCTACACCTTC,CSVDIGRGFSGYTF
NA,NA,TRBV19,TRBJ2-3,TGTGCCAGTAGTCTCCGAGCGCGGAGCCTCACAGATACGCAGTATTTT,CASSLRARSLTDTQYF
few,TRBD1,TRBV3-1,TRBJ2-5,TGTGCCAGCAGCAGGGGACAGGGTGGGACCCAGTACTTC,CASSRGQGGTQYF
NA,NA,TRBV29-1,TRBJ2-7,TGCAGCGTTGAAGCGGATGACGAAGGAGGGCAGTACTTC,CSVEADDEGGQYF
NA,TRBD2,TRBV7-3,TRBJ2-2,TGTGCCAGCAGCATAAGCGGGAGTAATTCCGGGGAGCTGTTTTTT,CASSISGSNSGELFF
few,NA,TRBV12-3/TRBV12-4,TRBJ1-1,TGTGCCAGCAGTTTAGCGCATGGCACTGAAGCTTTCTTT,CASSLAHGTEAFF
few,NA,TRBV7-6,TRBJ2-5,TGTGCCAGCAGTTGGACCGGGACAAGAGGGGAGACCCAGTACTTC,CASSWTGTRGETQYF
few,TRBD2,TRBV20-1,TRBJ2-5,TGCAGTGCTAGTGGTCCTCTAGCGGGAGAGGGAGAGACCCAGTACTTC,CSASGPLAGEGETQYF
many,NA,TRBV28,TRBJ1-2,TGTGCCAGCAGTTCTGGGAACGGACTTAACTATGGCTACACCTTC,CASSSGNGLNYGYTF
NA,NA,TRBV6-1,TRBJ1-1,TGTGCCAGCAGTGGAGTCGCTCCATCACTGAAAGCTTTCTTT,CASSGVAPSLKAFF
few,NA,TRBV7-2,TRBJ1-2,TGTGCCAGCAGCTTAGCCCCCTTGGGGGGCAGTAGCACCTATGGCTACACCTTC,CASSLAPLGGSSTYGYTF
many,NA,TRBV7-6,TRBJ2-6,TGTGCCAGCAGCACTTCCGGGGGCGGACCTGGGGCCAACGTCCTGACTTTC,CASSTSGGGPGANVLTF